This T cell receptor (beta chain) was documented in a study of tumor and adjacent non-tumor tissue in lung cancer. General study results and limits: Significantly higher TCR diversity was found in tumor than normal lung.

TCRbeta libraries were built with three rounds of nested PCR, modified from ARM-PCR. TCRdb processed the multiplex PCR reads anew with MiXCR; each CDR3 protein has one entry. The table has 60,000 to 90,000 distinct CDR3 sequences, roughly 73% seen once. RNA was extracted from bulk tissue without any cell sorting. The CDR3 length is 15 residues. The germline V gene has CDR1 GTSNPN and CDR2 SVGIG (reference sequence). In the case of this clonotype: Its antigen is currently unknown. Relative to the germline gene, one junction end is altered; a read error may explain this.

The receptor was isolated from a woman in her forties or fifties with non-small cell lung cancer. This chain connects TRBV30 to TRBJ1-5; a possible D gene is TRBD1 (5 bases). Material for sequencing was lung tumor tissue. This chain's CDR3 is CAWSVGTSANHPQHF. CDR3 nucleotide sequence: TGCGCCTGGAGTGTCGGGACTTCGGCGAATCACCCCCAGCATTTT.